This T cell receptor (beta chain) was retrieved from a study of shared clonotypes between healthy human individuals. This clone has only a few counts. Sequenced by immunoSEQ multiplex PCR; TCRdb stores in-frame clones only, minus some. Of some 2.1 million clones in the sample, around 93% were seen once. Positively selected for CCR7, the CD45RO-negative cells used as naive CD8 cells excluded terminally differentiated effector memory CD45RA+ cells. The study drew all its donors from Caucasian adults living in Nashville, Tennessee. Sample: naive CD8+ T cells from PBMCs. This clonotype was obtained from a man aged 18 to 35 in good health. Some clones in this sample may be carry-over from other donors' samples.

The CDR3 coding sequence is TGTGCCAGCAGTGACTCTGGCGAGAGTGAAGCTTTCTTT. It specifies CASSDSGESEAFF. The J gene is TRBJ1-1, the V gene TRBV6-4; D remains ambiguous. Per germline, CDR1 MRHNA and CDR2 SNTAGT. CDR3 length: 13 amino acids. The V gene lost 0 bases and the J gene lost 7 bases, with 9 bases spanning the gap.